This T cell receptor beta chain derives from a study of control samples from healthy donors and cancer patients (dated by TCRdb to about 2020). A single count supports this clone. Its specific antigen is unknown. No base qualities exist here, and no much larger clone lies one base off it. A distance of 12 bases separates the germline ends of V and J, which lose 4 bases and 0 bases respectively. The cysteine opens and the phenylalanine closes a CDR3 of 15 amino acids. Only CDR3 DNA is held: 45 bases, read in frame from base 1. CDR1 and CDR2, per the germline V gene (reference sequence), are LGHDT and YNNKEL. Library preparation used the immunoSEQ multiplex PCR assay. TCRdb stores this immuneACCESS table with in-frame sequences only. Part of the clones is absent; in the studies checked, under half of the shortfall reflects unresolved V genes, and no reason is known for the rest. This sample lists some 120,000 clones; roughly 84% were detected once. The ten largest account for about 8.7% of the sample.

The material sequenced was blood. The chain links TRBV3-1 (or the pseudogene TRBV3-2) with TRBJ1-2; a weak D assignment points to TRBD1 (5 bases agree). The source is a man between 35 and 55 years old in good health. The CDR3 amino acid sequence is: CASSLGGGANYGYTF. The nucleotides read TGTGCCAGCAGCCTTGGGGGAGGGGCTAACTATGGCTACACCTTC.